Listed below are T cell receptor beta chains from one sample, sequenced in a study of beta chain features in type 1 diabetes. Method: immunoSEQ multiplex PCR; TCRdb's copy keeps in-frame clones and lacks some. The table has 95,000 to 150,000 clones, 16% seen once. Material: central memory CD4+ T cells from blood. The receptors come from a young man with type 1 diabetes. CDR3s include the opening cysteine and the closing phenylalanine or tryptophan. A D gene is named only where the DNA matches it firmly. Not every row has a clone size; where given, it reads once, few, many or a size class.

size	D	V	J	CDR3	DNA
few	TRBD1	TRBV7-2	TRBJ2-3	CASSLMGQGSTDTQYF	TGTGCCAGCAGCTTAATGGGACAGGGAAGCACAGATACGCAGTATTTT
few	TRBD1	TRBV7-2	TRBJ1-2	CASSLDGQGMSYGYTF	TGTGCCAGCAGCTTAGATGGACAGGGGATGAGCTATGGCTACACCTTC
many	TRBD2	TRBV7-9	TRBJ2-3	CASTPVSGVADTQYF	TGTGCCAGCACCCCGGTTAGCGGGGTGGCAGATACGCAGTATTTT
.	.	TRBV18	TRBJ2-6	CASSADLSGANVLTF	TGTGCCAGCTCCGCGGACCTCTCTGGGGCCAACGTCCTGACTTTC
.	.	TRBV7-9	TRBJ1-1	CASSYTDTEAFF	TGTGCCAGCAGCTACACAGACACTGAAGCTTTCTTT
.	TRBD1	TRBV28	TRBJ1-4	CASSSAGGKATNEKLFF	TGTGCCAGCAGTTCAGCAGGGGGCAAGGCAACTAATGAAAAACTGTTTTTT
many	.	TRBV6-5	TRBJ1-2	CASSPDSYEGYTF	TGTGCCAGCAGTCCGGACTCTTATGAGGGCTACACCTTC
few	TRBD1	TRBV13	TRBJ2-2	CASSSAAGGTGELFF	TGTGCCAGCAGCTCCGCCGCAGGGGGCACCGGGGAGCTGTTTTTT
.	.	TRBV5-1	TRBJ2-1	CASSFMGLAGDNEQFF	TGCGCCAGCAGCTTTATGGGACTGGCGGGCGACAATGAGCAGTTCTTC
.	.	TRBV2	TRBJ2-7	CASNPVREQYF	TGTGCCAGCAACCCAGTTCGCGAGCAGTACTTC
.	.	TRBV4-3	TRBJ1-1	CASSQRGNTEAFF	TGCGCCAGCAGCCAACGGGGAAACACTGAAGCTTTCTTT
once	.	TRBV4-3	TRBJ1-2	CASSQDHRATNYGYTF	TGCGCCAGCAGCCAAGATCACAGGGCCACCAACTATGGCTACACCTTC
few	.	TRBV9	TRBJ2-2	CASSVGQAATGELFF	TGTGCCAGCAGCGTAGGACAGGCCGCCACCGGGGAGCTGTTTTTT
.	TRBD1	TRBV29-1	TRBJ2-1	CSVPTGGDEQFF	TGCAGCGTCCCGACAGGGGGCGATGAGCAGTTCTTC
.	.	TRBV6-5	TRBJ1-2	CASSYGSDYGYTF	TGTGCCAGCAGTTACGGGAGCGACTATGGCTACACCTTC
.	TRBD2	TRBV29-1	TRBJ2-1	CSACSWTSGGNEQFF	TGCAGCGCCTGCTCTTGGACTAGCGGGGGTAATGAGCAGTTCTTC
.	.	TRBV7-6	TRBJ2-3	CASSLQGDTQYF	TGTGCCAGCAGCCTCCAGGGGGATACGCAGTATTTT
.	TRBD1	TRBV7-3	TRBJ1-2	CASSPGSVTGDGYTF	TGTGCCAGCAGCCCAGGGTCGGTGACAGGGGACGGCTACACCTTC
.	.	TRBV9	TRBJ1-2	CASSVVGEMTDYGYTF	TGTGCCAGCAGCGTAGTGGGGGAGATGACTGACTATGGCTACACCTTC
.	.	TRBV9	TRBJ1-4	CASSPDWGREKLFF	TGTGCCAGCTCCCCCGATTGGGGCCGTGAAAAACTGTTTTTT
few	TRBD2	TRBV5-1	TRBJ2-2	CASSYGTSLGTGELFF	TGCGCCAGCAGCTACGGGACTAGCCTGGGCACCGGGGAGCTGTTTTTT
many	.	TRBV7-7	TRBJ2-3	CASSLGRSDTQYF	TGTGCTAGCAGCTTAGGCAGGTCAGATACGCAGTATTTT
few	.	TRBV9	TRBJ1-4	CASSGARTNEKLFF	TGTGCCAGCAGCGGAGCTCGAACTAATGAAAAACTGTTTTTT
many	.	TRBV28	TRBJ2-7	CANDEQYF	TGTGCCAACGACGAGCAGTACTTC
.	.	TRBV29-1	TRBJ2-3	CSVGDTQYF	TGCAGCGTTGGGGATACGCAGTATTTT